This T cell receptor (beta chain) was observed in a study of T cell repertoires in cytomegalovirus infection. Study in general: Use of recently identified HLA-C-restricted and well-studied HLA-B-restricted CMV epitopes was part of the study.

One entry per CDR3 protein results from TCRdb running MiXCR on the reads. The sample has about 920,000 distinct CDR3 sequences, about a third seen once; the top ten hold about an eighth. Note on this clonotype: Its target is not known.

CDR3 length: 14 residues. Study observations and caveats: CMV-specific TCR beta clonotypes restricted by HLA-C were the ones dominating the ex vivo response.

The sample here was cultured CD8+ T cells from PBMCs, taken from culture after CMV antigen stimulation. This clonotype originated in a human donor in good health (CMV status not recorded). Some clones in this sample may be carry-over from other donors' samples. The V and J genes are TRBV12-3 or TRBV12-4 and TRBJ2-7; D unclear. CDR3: CASSRAGPDDEQCV. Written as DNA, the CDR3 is TGTGCCAGCAGCCGGGCAGGACCTGACGACGAGCAGTGCGTC.